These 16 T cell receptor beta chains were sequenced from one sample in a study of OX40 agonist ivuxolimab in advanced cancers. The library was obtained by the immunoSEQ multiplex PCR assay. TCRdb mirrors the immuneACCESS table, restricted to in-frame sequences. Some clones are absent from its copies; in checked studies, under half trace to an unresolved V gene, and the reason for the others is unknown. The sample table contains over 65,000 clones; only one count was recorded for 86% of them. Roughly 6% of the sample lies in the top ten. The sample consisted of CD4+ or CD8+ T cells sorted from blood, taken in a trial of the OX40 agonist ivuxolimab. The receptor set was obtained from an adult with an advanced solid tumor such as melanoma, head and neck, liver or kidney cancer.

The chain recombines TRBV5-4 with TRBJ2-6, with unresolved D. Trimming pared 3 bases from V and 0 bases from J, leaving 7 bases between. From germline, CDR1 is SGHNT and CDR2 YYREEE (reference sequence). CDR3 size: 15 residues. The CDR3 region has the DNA TGTGCCAGCAGCTCCCCTAACTCTGGGGCCAACGTCCTGACTTTC. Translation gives CASSSPNSGANVLTF.

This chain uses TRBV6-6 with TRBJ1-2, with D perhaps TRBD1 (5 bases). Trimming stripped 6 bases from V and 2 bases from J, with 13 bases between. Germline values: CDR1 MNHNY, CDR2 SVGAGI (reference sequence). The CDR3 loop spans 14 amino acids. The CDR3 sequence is CASSHGEGNYGYTF. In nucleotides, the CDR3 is TGTGCCAGCAGCCACGGGGAGGGGAACTATGGCTACACCTTC.

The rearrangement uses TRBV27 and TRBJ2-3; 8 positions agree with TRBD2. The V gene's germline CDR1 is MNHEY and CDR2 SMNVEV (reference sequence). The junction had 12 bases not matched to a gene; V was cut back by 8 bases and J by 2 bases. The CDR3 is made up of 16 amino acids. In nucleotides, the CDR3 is TGTGCCAGCCGACGAACTAGCGGCTCCTTCACAGATACGCAGTATTTT. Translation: CASRRTSGSFTDTQYF.

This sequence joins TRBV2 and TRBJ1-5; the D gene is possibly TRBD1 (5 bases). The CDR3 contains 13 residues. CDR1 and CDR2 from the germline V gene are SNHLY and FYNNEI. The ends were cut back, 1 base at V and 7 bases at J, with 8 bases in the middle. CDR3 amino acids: CASSEEGYQPQHF. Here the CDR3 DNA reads TGTGCCAGCAGTGAAGAGGGGTACCAGCCCCAGCATTTT.

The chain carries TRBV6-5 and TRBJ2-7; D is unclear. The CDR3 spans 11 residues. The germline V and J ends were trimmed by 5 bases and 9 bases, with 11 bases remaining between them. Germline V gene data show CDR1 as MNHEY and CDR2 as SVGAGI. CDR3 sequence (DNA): TGTGCCAGCAGTACCCTCAATAGGCAGTACTTC. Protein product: CASSTLNRQYF.

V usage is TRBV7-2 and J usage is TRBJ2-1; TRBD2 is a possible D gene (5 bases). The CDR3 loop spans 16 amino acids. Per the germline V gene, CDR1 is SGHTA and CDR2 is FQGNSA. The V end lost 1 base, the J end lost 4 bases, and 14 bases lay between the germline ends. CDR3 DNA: TGTGCCAGCAGCTTAGATGCGGCGGGCCCTTACAATGAGCAGTTCTTC. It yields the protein CASSLDAAGPYNEQFF.

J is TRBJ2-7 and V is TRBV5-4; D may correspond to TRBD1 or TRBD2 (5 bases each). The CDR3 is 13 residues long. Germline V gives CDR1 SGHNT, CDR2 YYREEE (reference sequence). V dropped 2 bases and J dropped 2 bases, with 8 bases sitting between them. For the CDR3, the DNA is TGTGCCAGCAGCTTAAGGGGAGCCTACGAGCAGTACTTC. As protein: CASSLRGAYEQYF.

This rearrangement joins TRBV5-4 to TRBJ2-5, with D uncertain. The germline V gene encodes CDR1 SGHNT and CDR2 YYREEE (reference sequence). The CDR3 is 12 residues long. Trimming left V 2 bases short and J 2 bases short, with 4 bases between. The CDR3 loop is CASSFGQETQYF. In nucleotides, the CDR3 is TGTGCCAGCAGCTTCGGGCAAGAGACCCAGTACTTC.

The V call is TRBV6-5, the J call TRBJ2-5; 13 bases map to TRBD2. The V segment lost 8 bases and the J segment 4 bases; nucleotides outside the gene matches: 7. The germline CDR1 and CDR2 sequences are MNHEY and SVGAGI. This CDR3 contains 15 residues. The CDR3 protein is CASRTSGGGRETQYF. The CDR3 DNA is TGTGCCAGCCGGACTAGCGGGGGTGGAAGAGAGACCCAGTACTTC.

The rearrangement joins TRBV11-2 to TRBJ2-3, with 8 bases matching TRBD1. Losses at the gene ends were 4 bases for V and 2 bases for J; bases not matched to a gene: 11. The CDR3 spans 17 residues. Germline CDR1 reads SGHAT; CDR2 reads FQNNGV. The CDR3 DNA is TGTGCCAGCAGCTCCTTTACCAGGGGGCGAGACACAGATACGCAGTATTTT. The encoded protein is CASSSFTRGRDTDTQYF.

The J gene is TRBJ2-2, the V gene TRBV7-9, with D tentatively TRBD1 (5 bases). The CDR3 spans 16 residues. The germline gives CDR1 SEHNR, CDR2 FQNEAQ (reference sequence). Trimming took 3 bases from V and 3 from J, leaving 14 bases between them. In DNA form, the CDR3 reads TGTGCCAGCAGCTTTACGTCCGTCAGGGACACCGGGGAGCTGTTTTTT. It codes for CASSFTSVRDTGELFF.

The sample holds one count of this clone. CDR3 residues: CASITTTGHGYTF. The CDR3 DNA reads as TGTGCCAGCATTACGACGACAGGGCATGGCTACACCTTC. J is TRBJ1-2 and V is TRBV6-6, with TRBD1 matching over 7 bases. Germline V gene lookup returns CDR1 MNHNY and CDR2 SVGAGI (reference sequence). The CDR3 is 13 amino acids. The J segment lost 6 bases and the V segment lost 7 bases, leaving 8 bases of the junction unmatched.

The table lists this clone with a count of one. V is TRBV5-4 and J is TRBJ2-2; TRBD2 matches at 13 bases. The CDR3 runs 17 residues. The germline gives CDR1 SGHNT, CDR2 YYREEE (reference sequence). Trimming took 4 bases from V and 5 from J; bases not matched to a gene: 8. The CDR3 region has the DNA TGTGCCAGCAGCCGGACTAGCGGGAGTTCCCTAACCGGGGAGCTGTTTTTT. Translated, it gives CASSRTSGSSLTGELFF.

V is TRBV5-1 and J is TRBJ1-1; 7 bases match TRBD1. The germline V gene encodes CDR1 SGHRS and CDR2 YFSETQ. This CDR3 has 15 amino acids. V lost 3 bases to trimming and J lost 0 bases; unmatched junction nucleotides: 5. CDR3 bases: TGCGCCAGCAGCTGGTCCGGGACAGTGAACACTGAAGCTTTCTTT. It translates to CASSWSGTVNTEAFF.

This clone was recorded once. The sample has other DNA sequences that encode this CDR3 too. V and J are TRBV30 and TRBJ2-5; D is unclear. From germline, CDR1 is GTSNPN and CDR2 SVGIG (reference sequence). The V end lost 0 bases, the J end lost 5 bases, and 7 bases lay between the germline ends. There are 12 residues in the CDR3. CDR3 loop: CAWSVTQETQYF. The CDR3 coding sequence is TGTGCCTGGAGTGTTACCCAGGAGACCCAGTACTTC. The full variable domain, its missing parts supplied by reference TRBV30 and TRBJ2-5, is SQTIHQWPATLVQPVGSPLSLECTVEGTSNPNLYWYRQAAGRGLQLLFYSVGIGQISSEVPQNLSASRPQDRQFILSSKKLLLSDSGFYLCAWSVTQETQYFGPGTRLLVL.

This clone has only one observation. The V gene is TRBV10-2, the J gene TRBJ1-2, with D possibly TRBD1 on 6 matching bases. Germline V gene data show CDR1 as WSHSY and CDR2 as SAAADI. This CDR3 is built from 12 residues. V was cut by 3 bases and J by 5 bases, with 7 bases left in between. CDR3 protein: CASSEQGYGYTF. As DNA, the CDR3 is TGCGCCAGCAGTGAACAGGGTTATGGCTACACCTTC.